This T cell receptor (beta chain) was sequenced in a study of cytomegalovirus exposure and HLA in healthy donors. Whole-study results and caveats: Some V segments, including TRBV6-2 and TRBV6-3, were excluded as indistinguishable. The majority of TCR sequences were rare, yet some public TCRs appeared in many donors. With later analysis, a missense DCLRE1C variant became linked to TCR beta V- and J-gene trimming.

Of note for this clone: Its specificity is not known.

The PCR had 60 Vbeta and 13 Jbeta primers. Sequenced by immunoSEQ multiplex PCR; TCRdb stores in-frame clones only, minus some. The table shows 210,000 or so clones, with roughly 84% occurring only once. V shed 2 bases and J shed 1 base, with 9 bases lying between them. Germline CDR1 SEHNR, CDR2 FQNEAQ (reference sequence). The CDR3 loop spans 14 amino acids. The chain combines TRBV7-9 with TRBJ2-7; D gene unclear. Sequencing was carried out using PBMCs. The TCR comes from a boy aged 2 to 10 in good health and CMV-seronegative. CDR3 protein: CASSLSSVSYEQYF. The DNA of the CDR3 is TGTGCCAGCAGCTTATCCTCTGTTTCCTACGAGCAGTACTTC.